The rows below give T cell receptor beta chains drawn from one sample of a study of a mutant IDH1 vaccine in newly diagnosed glioma. Repertoires were generated with immunoSEQ multiplex PCR, while TCRdb's copy carries only in-frame clones and drops some. This table holds approximately 70,000 clones, about four fifths found once. This sample comprised PBMCs, obtained from a glioma patient treated with radiotherapy, temozolomide or both. The receptors come from a middle-aged man with glioma. Each CDR3 is given with its conserved first and last residue. A D gene is named only where the DNA matches it firmly. A clone size is listed for some rows: how often the clone was seen (once, few, many), or a class if it is expanded.

TRBJ1-1	15	.	TRBV5-6	.	TGTGCCAGCAGCTTGGTTTCGGGTTGGAACACTGAAGCTTTCTTT	CASSLVSGWNTEAFF
TRBJ1-2	10	.	TRBV6-6	TRBD1	TGTGCCAGCAGTGACAGGGGGTACACCTTC	CASSDRGYTF
TRBJ1-2	15	.	TRBV30	.	TGTGCCTGGAGTGATATAAGGGGAATGAACTATGGCTACACCTTC	CAWSDIRGMNYGYTF
TRBJ2-2	13	few	TRBV5-4	TRBD1	TGTGCCAGCGGGGGACAGACGACCGGGGAGCTGTTTTTT	CASGGQTTGELFF
TRBJ2-7	11	.	TRBV7-2	.	TGTGCCAGCAGCTTCCACGGGGATTGGTACTTC	CASSFHGDWYF
TRBJ2-1	17	.	TRBV7-2	TRBD1	TGTGCCAGCAGCTTGGCCCACAGGGGCCCTTATTCGAATGAGCAGTTCTTC	CASSLAHRGPYSNEQFF
TRBJ2-2	16	once	TRBV10-1	.	TGCGCCAGCAGTGAGAATGGGTACGGCCGGACCGGGGAGCTGTTTTTT	CASSENGYGRTGELFF
TRBJ1-5	13	.	TRBV29-1	TRBD1	TGCAGCGCGCGGGACAGTGGAAATCAGCCCCAGCATTTT	CSARDSGNQPQHF
TRBJ1-1	12	.	TRBV6-1	.	TGTGCCAGCAGCTTGATGAACACTGAAGCTTTCTTT	CASSLMNTEAFF
TRBJ2-7	13	once	TRBV13	.	TGTGCCAGCAGCTTAATGGGCACCTACGAGCAGTACTTC	CASSLMGTYEQYF
TRBJ2-1	16	.	TRBV7-2	TRBD1	TGTGCCAGCAGCTTAGGAGGGACAGGGTACTTAGAGGGGCAGTTCTTC	CASSLGGTGYLEGQFF
TRBJ1-2	14	.	TRBV28	.	TGTGCCAGCAGGCCCGGACAGACTAACTATGGCTACACCTTC	CASRPGQTNYGYTF
TRBJ1-5	15	.	TRBV5-4	.	TGTGCCAGCAGCTTGGGTGGGGGTTACGATCAGCCCCAGCATTTT	CASSLGGGYDQPQHF
TRBJ1-5	14	.	TRBV2	.	TGTGCCAGCAGTGAGCTGGGGTACAATCAGCCCCAGCATTTT	CASSELGYNQPQHF
TRBJ1-5	13	.	TRBV10-3	.	TGTGCCATCAGTGAGGATAGCAATCAGCCCCAGCATTTT	CAISEDSNQPQHF
TRBJ2-5	15	.	TRBV5-4	.	TGTGCCAGCAGCTTACGCCAGGGGGGAGGAGAGACCCAGTACTTC	CASSLRQGGGETQYF
TRBJ2-1	14	.	TRBV4-3	.	TGCGCCAGCAGCCAAGGGGCAGCCTACAATGAGCAGTTCTTC	CASSQGAAYNEQFF
TRBJ1-2	15	.	TRBV4-3	.	TGCGCCAGCAGCCAAGATCGGAACACACGATACGGCTACACCTTC	CASSQDRNTRYGYTF
TRBJ1-4	16	.	TRBV9	TRBD1	TGTGCCAGCAGCGTAGGTGTCGGACAGGCAAATGAAAAACTGTTTTTT	CASSVGVGQANEKLFF
TRBJ2-1	11	.	TRBV10-3	.	TGTGCCATTCTGGACCGGAATGAGCAGTTCTTC	CAILDRNEQFF
TRBJ1-5	13	.	TRBV11-2	.	TGTGCCAGCAGACGTGGGACGGCGGGCCCCCAGCATTTT	CASRRGTAGPQHF
TRBJ1-5	14	few	TRBV19	.	TGTGCCAGTACCTCAGGTCAGGATAATCAGCCCCAGCATTTT	CASTSGQDNQPQHF
TRBJ1-5	14	.	TRBV5-1	.	TGCGCCAGCAGCTTGGGGGCAGGGAATCAGCCCCAGCATTTT	CASSLGAGNQPQHF
TRBJ2-7	15	.	TRBV4-1	.	TGCGCCAGCAGCCAAGAAGCGGACACCACCTACGAGCAGTACTTC	CASSQEADTTYEQYF
TRBJ1-3	15	.	TRBV6-5	.	TGTGCCAGCCAGCGAGCGTCAGTCTCTGGAAACACCATATATTTT	CASQRASVSGNTIYF
TRBJ1-4	14	.	TRBV27	.	TGTGCCAGCAGTTTAAACAGGCTGAATGAAAAACTGTTTTTT	CASSLNRLNEKLFF
TRBJ1-2	11	few	TRBV6-5	.	TGTGCCAGCAGTCCTGGGGCTGGCTACACCTTC	CASSPGAGYTF
TRBJ2-1	15	.	TRBV5-4	.	TGTGCCAGCAGCTTCGGGCAAAGGGGCGACAATGAGCAGTTCTTC	CASSFGQRGDNEQFF
TRBJ2-5	14	.	TRBV5-1	TRBD2	TGCGCCAGCAGCTCTGGGACTAGCAGAGAGACCCAGTACTTC	CASSSGTSRETQYF
TRBJ1-4	16	few	TRBV5-1	.	TGCGCCAGCAGCTTGGATGGGGTTGACAGTAGTGAAAAACTGTTTTTT	CASSLDGVDSSEKLFF
TRBJ2-2	15	.	TRBV5-4	TRBD1	TGTGCCAGCAGCTCATGGGACAGGGTGACCGGGGAGCTGTTTTTT	CASSSWDRVTGELFF
TRBJ2-3	18	.	TRBV4-1	TRBD2	TGCGCCAGCAGCCAAGTGGGGACTAGCGGGGAAAACACAGATACGCAGTATTTT	CASSQVGTSGENTDTQYF
TRBJ2-7	13	few	TRBV18	.	TGTGCCAGCTCACCGAGGGACATCTACGAGCAGTACTTC	CASSPRDIYEQYF
TRBJ2-2	13	.	TRBV30	.	TGTGCCGGGAAGACAGGAAACACCGGGGAGCTGTTTTTT	CAGKTGNTGELFF
TRBJ1-5	13	.	TRBV2	TRBD1	TGTGCCAGCAGGGGACAGATAAATCAGCCCCAGCATTTT	CASRGQINQPQHF
TRBJ2-1	14	once	TRBV2	TRBD1	TGTGCCAGCAGCCGGGACAGGGCGAACAATGAGCAGTTCTTC	CASSRDRANNEQFF
TRBJ2-1	16	.	TRBV29-1	TRBD1	TGCAGCGTTGAAGTGACCGGGACAGGGGTAAGGAATGAGCAGTTCTTC	CSVEVTGTGVRNEQFF
TRBJ2-4	15	.	TRBV5-5	TRBD1	TGTGCCAGCAGCTTGGTGGGACAGGGGGCAAGGATTCAGTACTTC	CASSLVGQGARIQYF
TRBJ2-5	15	.	TRBV4-1	TRBD2	TGCGCCAGCCGGGCGGGGGGGCCTGGCCAAGAGACCCAGTACTTC	CASRAGGPGQETQYF
TRBJ2-3	15	.	TRBV14	.	TGTGCCAGCAGCCTAGGAGGGGGCGGCACAGATACGCAGTATTTT	CASSLGGGGTDTQYF
TRBJ1-2	13	.	TRBV6-4	.	TGTGCCAGCAGTGACTCATTTGGGAGTGGCTACACCTTC	CASSDSFGSGYTF
TRBJ1-6	13	.	TRBV27	.	TGTGCCAGCAGTCGGGGCGCGAATTCACCCCTCCACTTT	CASSRGANSPLHF
TRBJ1-1	15	.	TRBV15	TRBD1	TGTGCCACCAGCAAAGCAGGGGGGGGGCGAACTGAAGCTTTCTTT	CATSKAGGGRTEAFF
TRBJ1-4	16	once	TRBV4-2	TRBD1	TGTGCCAGCAGCGACGTTCAGGGGGTGGTGAGTGAAAAGCTGTTTTTT	CASSDVQGVVSEKLFF
TRBJ1-2	13	.	TRBV2	TRBD1	TGTGCCAGCAGCCCGGGACAGGACTATGGCTACACCTTC	CASSPGQDYGYTF
TRBJ2-7	15	few	TRBV5-1	.	TGCGCCAGCAGCATGGAGCCCCTGAGATCCTACGAGCAGTACTTC	CASSMEPLRSYEQYF
TRBJ2-2	15	.	TRBV19	TRBD2	TGTGCCAGTAGTCTTACAGCGGGGGGTATCGGGGAGCTGTTTTTT	CASSLTAGGIGELFF
TRBJ2-7	15	.	TRBV9	.	TGTGCCAGCAGCGTAAGACCGGCGGAAGCCTACGAGCAGTACTTC	CASSVRPAEAYEQYF